Presented here are 30 T cell receptor beta chains from one specimen sequenced in a study of T cell clonality in common variable immunodeficiency. Repertoires were generated with immunoSEQ multiplex PCR, while TCRdb's copy carries only in-frame clones and drops some. Listed for the sample are fewer than 40,000 clones, none seen a single time. The study, taken as a whole, reports: In common variable immunodeficiency, TCR beta chains reportedly carried fewer deletions and N-nucleotide insertions.

No cognate antigen is known for these TCRs. The sequenced sample consisted of peripheral blood mononuclear cells. These receptors all come from a human donor with common variable immunodeficiency.

This clone came up many times. The missing CDR3 end, 3 residues past where the read stops, is filled in from the germline J gene. The genes are TRBV30 and TRBJ2-7; D gene unclear. CDR3 length equals 12 residues. Germline V CDR1 and CDR2: GTSNPN, SVGIG (reference sequence). V was trimmed by 0 bases and J by 5 bases, leaving 8 bases between them. The part of the CDR3 DNA that was read is TGTGCCTGGAGTGTCCGGGTACACGAG. Protein product: CAWSVRVHE. The whole CDR3 protein is CAWSVRVHEQYF.

Remarks on this clone: The read ends 3 residues early relative to the CDR3; the germline J gene fills the gap. The V and J genes are TRBV19 and TRBJ1-6; D perhaps matches TRBD1 (6 bases). Germline values: CDR1 LNHDA, CDR2 SQIVND (reference sequence). The germline V and J ends were trimmed by 2 bases and 7 bases, with 9 bases remaining between them. The CDR3 contains 14 residues. The CDR3 bases that were read are TGTGCCAGTAGTATATTGCAGGGGAATTCACCC. Amino acid sequence: CASSILQGNSP. The whole CDR3 protein is CASSILQGNSPLHF.

This clone was seen ten or more times. The read is 3 residues too short to cover the CDR3 end, so that end is filled in from the germline J gene. The V call is TRBV20-1, the J call TRBJ2-1, with 13 bases fitting TRBD2. With V trimmed by 0 bases and J by 7 bases, 3 bases remained unmatched. The CDR3 spans 15 residues. Germline V gene data show CDR1 as DFQATT and CDR2 as SNEGSKA (reference sequence). CDR3: CSARDSTSGGNEQFF. The CDR3 DNA, read in part, is TGCAGTGCTAGAGATTCGACTAGCGGGGGGAATGAG.

This clone has a count of ten or more. The read ends 3 residues before the CDR3 terminus; that terminus is restored from the germline J gene. The J gene is TRBJ2-5, the V gene TRBV30, with a tentative D call TRBD1 (6 bases). CDR1 is GTSNPN, CDR2 SVGIG, per germline (reference sequence). The V end lost 0 bases, the J end lost 5 bases, and 13 bases lay between the germline ends. This CDR3 is 14 amino acids long. The DNA read from the CDR3 is TGTGCCTGGAGTGTAACAGGGATGTGGGAGACC. Translation: CAWSVTGMWET. From start to end, the CDR3 is CAWSVTGMWETQYF.

This clone was counted between two and nine times. Sequencing ends 3 residues short of the CDR3 end; the germline J gene provides the rest. The chain recombines TRBV6-2 or TRBV6-3 with TRBJ2-7, with 11 bases identical to TRBD1. J was trimmed by 5 bases and V by 5 bases; bases with no gene match: 8. The CDR3 runs to 15 residues. CDR1 is MNHEY, CDR2 SVGEGT, per germline. CDR3 bases read: TGTGCCAGCAGTGCCTGGACAGGGGGCATCGACGAG. Amino acids: CASSAWTGGIDE. The full CDR3 sequence reads CASSAWTGGIDEQYF.

This clone was counted many times. The CDR3 end falls 3 residues outside the read, so it is completed with the germline J gene. The chain is built from TRBV7-2 and TRBJ2-5, with D perhaps matching TRBD1 (5 bases). V lost 4 bases and J 1 base, leaving 13 bases between the germline ends. Germline V CDR1 and CDR2: SGHTA, FQGNSA. The CDR3 spans 15 residues. The sequenced part of the CDR3 DNA is TGTGCCAGCAGCTCCTCGGACAAGGCCCAAGAGACC. It translates to CASSSSDKAQET. The whole CDR3 is CASSSSDKAQETQYF.

About this clone: The read halts 3 residues ahead of the CDR3 end, with the missing end drawn from the germline J gene. The gene calls are TRBV19 and TRBJ2-5, with D tentatively TRBD1 (5 bases). The CDR3 totals 13 residues. The germline V gene has CDR1 LNHDA and CDR2 SQIVND (reference sequence). The V gene lost 7 bases and the J gene lost 0 bases, with 9 bases spanning the gap. CDR3 bases read: TGTGCCAGTAAAGGGGTGGACCAAGAGACC. Amino acid sequence: CASKGVDQET. The CDR3 as a whole reads CASKGVDQETQYF.

Comment on this clone: The read terminates 3 residues ahead of where the CDR3 ends, so the germline J gene completes it. This sequence joins TRBV7-3 and TRBJ2-5; 7 nucleotides agree with TRBD2. With 5 bases clipped from V and 5 bases from J, the junction kept 8 bases outside the gene matches. CDR3 length: 14 amino acids. Germline V lookup: CDR1 SGHTA, CDR2 FQGTGA. The sequenced CDR3 bases are TGTGCCAGCAGCCACGCCGGACTAGACGAGACC. Amino acids: CASSHAGLDET. The full-length CDR3 reads as CASSHAGLDETQYF.

The table lists this clone with a few counts. Coverage ceases 3 residues before the CDR3 finishes, and the germline J gene fills in the end. V usage is TRBV2 and J usage is TRBJ1-5; no reliable D call. Trimming took off 7 bases at V and 1 base at J, with 14 bases between the two ends. This CDR3 has 15 residues. In germline, CDR1 is SNHLY, CDR2 FYNNEI. This chain's CDR3 is CASMIERASNQPQHF. Partial CDR3 DNA: TGTGCCAGCATGATCGAGAGGGCCAGCAATCAGCCC.

Only a few counts were recorded for this clone. CDR3 region: CASSMKGAIYEQYF. The CDR3 bases that were read are TGTGCCAGTAGTATGAAGGGGGCAATCTACGAG. The chain recombines TRBV19 with TRBJ2-7, with 7 bases fitting TRBD1. From the germline J gene comes the end of the CDR3, since the read stops 3 residues before it. The CDR3 runs to 14 residues. Looked up from germline, CDR1 is LNHDA and CDR2 is SQIVND (reference sequence). Trimming cost V 3 bases and J 3 bases; bases outside gene matches: 5.

This clone was counted between two and nine times. The read ends 3 residues early relative to the CDR3; the germline J gene fills the gap. The chain carries TRBV7-3 and TRBJ2-2; TRBD1 is a possible D gene (6 bases). The germline gives CDR1 SGHTA, CDR2 FQGTGA. V was shortened by 0 bases and J by 5 bases, with 13 bases between the two germline ends. The length of the CDR3 is 16 residues. CDR3 DNA, as far as it was read: TGTGCCAGCAGCTTAACGTTGGGGGCCTTAACCGGGGAG. Translated, it gives CASSLTLGALTGE. The full CDR3 protein reads CASSLTLGALTGELFF.

This clone was counted between two and nine times. The read gets to within 3 residues of the CDR3 end, and the germline J gene fills in the rest. V gene TRBV19 combines with J gene TRBJ1-1; weak D call: TRBD1 (6 bases). This CDR3 spans 12 amino acids. The germline CDR1 and CDR2 sequences are LNHDA and SQIVND (reference sequence). V dropped 6 bases and J dropped 7 bases, with 12 bases sitting between them. The DNA read from the CDR3 is TGTGCCAGTAGCCCCCTCAGGGGTGAA. Protein sequence: CASSPLRGE. From start to end, the CDR3 is CASSPLRGEAFF.

This clone has a handful of counts. The CDR3 bases that were read are TGTGCCAGCAGCTTAGCTACAGGGGGGGGCGAG. Residues: CASSLATGGGE. The whole CDR3 reads CASSLATGGGEQYF. The rearrangement uses TRBV7-9 and TRBJ2-7; a possible D gene is TRBD1 (8 bases). The CDR3 is cut off 3 residues early in the read; its end comes from the germline J gene. V lost 0 bases, J lost 6 bases, and 12 bases lay in between. CDR1 is SEHNR, CDR2 FQNEAQ, per germline (reference sequence). The length of the CDR3 is 14 residues. Full variable domain (remainder filled in from reference TRBV7-9 and TRBJ2-7): DTGVSQNPRHKITKRGQNVTFRCDPISEHNRLYWYRQTLGQGPEFLTYFQNEAQLEKSRLLSDRFSAERPKGSFSTLEIQRTEQGDSAMYLCASSLATGGGEQYFGPGTRLTVT.

Comment on this clone: Coverage ceases 3 residues before the CDR3 finishes, and the germline J gene fills in the end. The chain recombines TRBV18 with TRBJ2-5, with 10 bases aligning to TRBD2. J gave up 2 bases and V 3 bases, and 3 bases lay outside the gene matches. Germline values: CDR1 KGHSH, CDR2 LQKENI. This CDR3 region has 15 residues. The CDR3 sequence: CASSPISGGQETQYF. The part of the CDR3 DNA that was read is TGTGCCAGCTCACCGATTAGCGGGGGGCAAGAGACC.

This clone has a count of ten or more. The CDR3 end is not reached by the read, which stops 3 residues before it; the germline J gene fills it in. The rearrangement uses TRBV5-1 and TRBJ2-2; 8 bases are a match to TRBD2. The CDR3 sequence is 16 residues long. The V segment lost 0 bases and the J segment 5 bases; nucleotides outside the gene matches: 6. Germline V gives CDR1 SGHRS, CDR2 YFSETQ. CDR3 bases read: TGCGCCAGCAGCTTGGCCGAGGTAGCGGGGACCGGGGAG. Amino acids: CASSLAEVAGTGE. The CDR3 in its entirety is CASSLAEVAGTGELFF.

This clone was seen repeatedly, ten times or more. The read ends 3 residues before the CDR3 terminus; that terminus is restored from the germline J gene. The rearrangement uses TRBV7-2 and TRBJ2-3; a weak D match, TRBD1 (6 bases). CDR1 and CDR2 from the germline V gene are SGHTA and FQGNSA. The CDR3 is made up of 15 amino acids. V was clipped by 5 bases and J by 0 bases, with 12 bases between them. The CDR3 loop reads CASSLDRTSTDTQYF. CDR3 DNA (partial): TGTGCCAGCAGCCTGGACAGAACTAGCACAGATACG.

This clone appeared a few times. The sequenced fragment ends 3 residues before the CDR3 boundary, so the rest is inferred from the germline J gene. V and J are TRBV2 and TRBJ1-1; TRBD1 agrees at 12 bases. Looked up from germline, CDR1 is SNHLY and CDR2 is FYNNEI. This CDR3 has 14 residues. J lost 6 bases, V lost 6 bases, and 5 bases had no gene match. The CDR3 loop reads CASRAGQGAAEAFF. The DNA read from the CDR3 is TGTGCCAGCAGGGCGGGACAGGGGGCGGCTGAA. Full variable domain (outside the CDR3, taken from reference TRBV2 and TRBJ1-1): EPEVTQTPSHQVTQMGQEVILRCVPISNHLYFYWYRQILGQKVEFLVSFYNNEISEKSEIFDDQFSVERPDGSNFTLKIRSTKLEDSAMYFCASRAGQGAAEAFFGQGTRLTVV.

With regard to this clone: One end of the junction varies from germline; a read error may be responsible. The sequence runs out 3 residues before the end of the CDR3; the remainder is reconstructed from the germline J gene. The gene calls are TRBV7-9 and TRBJ2-1; the D gene is possibly TRBD2 (5 bases). CDR3 length equals 13 residues. Germline V gene sequence: CDR1 SEHNR, CDR2 FQNEAQ (reference sequence). CDR3 DNA (partial): TGTTCCAGCAGCTTAATAACGGGGAATGAG. Protein: CSSSLITGNE. The entire CDR3 sequence reads CSSSLITGNEQFF.

This clone was counted a few times. With the read ending 3 residues before the CDR3 end, the germline J gene is used to fill in that end. This rearrangement joins TRBV7-6 to TRBJ1-2; no clear D gene. The V gene lost 0 bases and the J gene lost 4 bases, with 6 bases spanning the gap. CDR3 size: 13 residues. The V gene's germline CDR1 is SGHVS and CDR2 FNYEAQ. The CDR3 sequence: CASSLAPVYGYTF. The DNA read from the CDR3 is TGTGCCAGCAGCTTAGCCCCTGTCTATGGC.

This clone appeared a few times. The read is 3 residues too short to cover the CDR3 end, so that end is filled in from the germline J gene. The genes are TRBV7-2 and TRBJ2-7; D is perhaps TRBD1 (5 bases). CDR1 SGHTA and CDR2 FQGNSA come from the germline V gene. The CDR3 contains 15 residues. The V gene lost 1 base and the J gene lost 3 bases, with 13 bases spanning the gap. The CDR3 here is CASSLGEMTVYEQYF. The CDR3 bases that were read are TGTGCCAGCAGCTTAGGAGAGATGACAGTCTACGAG.

A note on this clone: The read ends 3 residues before the CDR3 terminus; that terminus is restored from the germline J gene. The chain couples TRBV19 to TRBJ1-2; D is perhaps TRBD1 (6 bases). The CDR3 consists of 13 residues. Germline CDR1 reads LNHDA; CDR2 reads SQIVND (reference sequence). This chain's CDR3 is CASTFAPGVGYTF. The covered CDR3 bases are TGTGCCAGCACATTCGCCCCAGGGGTCGGC.

For this clone: The read gets to within 3 residues of the CDR3 end, and the germline J gene fills in the rest. The chain couples TRBV18 to TRBJ1-6; the D gene is possibly TRBD1 (5 bases). This CDR3 is 19 amino acids long. Trimming cost V 5 bases and J 5 bases, with 25 bases left between them. Germline CDR1 reads KGHSH; CDR2 reads LQKENI. The CDR3 protein is CASSTTGTPITVDNSPLHF. The part of the CDR3 DNA that was read is TGTGCCAGCTCAACCACCGGGACTCCCATTACCGTCGATAATTCACCC.

This clone was counted a few times. The CDR3 end is not reached by the read, which stops 3 residues before it; the germline J gene fills it in. V usage is TRBV7-3 and J usage is TRBJ2-3; 7 positions match TRBD1. The CDR3 has 14 residues. Germline V gene lookup returns CDR1 SGHTA and CDR2 FQGTGA. The J segment lost 4 bases and the V segment lost 2 bases, leaving 3 bases of the junction unmatched. CDR3 bases read: TGTGCCAGCAGCTTAGGACAGGCGGCAGATACG. Residues: CASSLGQAADT. The whole CDR3 is CASSLGQAADTQYF.

This clone occurred many times. CDR3 DNA, as far as it was read: TGTGCCAGCAGCTTCAGACAGGGTGAGAGTTCACCC. Translated: CASSFRQGESSP. The entire CDR3 is CASSFRQGESSPLHF. The V and J genes are TRBV7-2 and TRBJ1-6; 7 nucleotides line up with TRBD1. The read ends 3 residues before the CDR3 terminus; that terminus is restored from the germline J gene. The CDR3 is made up of 15 amino acids. The trim removed 3 bases at V and 9 bases at J, leaving 8 bases unmatched. Germline V lookup: CDR1 SGHTA, CDR2 FQGNSA.

In its sample, this clone was seen a few times. The read terminates 3 residues before the CDR3 end, so the remaining end is supplied by the germline J gene. The chain carries TRBV7-2 and TRBJ2-2, with D uncertain. Germline V gene data show CDR1 as SGHTA and CDR2 as FQGNSA. The germline V and J ends were trimmed by 1 base and 4 bases, with 10 bases remaining between them. This CDR3 has 15 residues. CDR3 bases read: TGTGCCAGCAGCTTAGGGCAGCGTATCACCGGGGAG. It yields the protein CASSLGQRITGE. The whole CDR3 sequence reads CASSLGQRITGELFF.

A few counts support this clone. Sequencing ends 3 residues short of the CDR3 end; the germline J gene provides the rest. The chain is built from TRBV11-2 and TRBJ2-3; 7 bases align to TRBD2. With V trimmed by 4 bases and J by 2 bases, 6 bases remained unmatched. CDR1 and CDR2 (germline): SGHAT, FQNNGV. This CDR3 has 15 amino acids. The CDR3 reads CASSSWGGYTDTQYF. The part of the CDR3 DNA that was read is TGTGCCAGCAGCTCCTGGGGGGGATACACAGATACG.

This clone appeared a few times. The DNA ends 3 residues before the CDR3 does, and the rest of the CDR3 is filled in from the germline J gene. V is TRBV7-3 and J is TRBJ2-1; maybe TRBD1 (5 bases). Trimming removed 4 bases from V and 7 bases from J, with 11 bases in between. Germline CDR1 reads SGHTA; CDR2 reads FQGTGA. The CDR3 loop spans 13 amino acids. The CDR3 protein is CASSSFRGNEQFF. The covered CDR3 bases are TGTGCCAGCAGCTCCTTTAGGGGAAATGAG.

The sample holds many counts of this clone. Relative to the germline gene, one junction end is altered; a read error may explain this. The part of the CDR3 DNA that was read is TGTGCCAGCACCTTGGGACGGACAGGAACCTACGAG. Translating gives CASTLGRTGTYE. The full CDR3 is CASTLGRTGTYEQYF. The V gene is TRBV5-6, the J gene TRBJ2-7, with 7 bases that match TRBD1. Coverage ceases 3 residues before the CDR3 finishes, and the germline J gene fills in the end. The CDR3 consists of 15 residues. The germline gives CDR1 SGHDT, CDR2 YYEEEE.

On this clone: Read coverage stops 3 residues before the CDR3 terminus; the germline J gene supplies the remainder. The chain uses TRBV5-4 and TRBJ1-6, with 9 bases aligning to TRBD1. J lost 7 bases, V lost 4 bases, and 6 bases had no gene match. This CDR3 spans 15 amino acids. Germline lookup yields CDR1 SGHNT and CDR2 YYREEE (reference sequence). This CDR3 reads CASSGDGTGNSPLHF. The part of the CDR3 DNA that was read is TGTGCCAGCAGCGGGGACGGGACAGGGAATTCACCC.

This clone was found a few times. The missing CDR3 end, 3 residues past where the read stops, is filled in from the germline J gene. This rearrangement joins TRBV7-3 to TRBJ2-5; D remains unclear. This CDR3 is built from 13 residues. The germline gives CDR1 SGHTA, CDR2 FQGTGA. V lost 5 bases and J 0 bases, leaving 7 bases between the germline ends. CDR3 in amino acids: CASSHRYQETQYF. CDR3 DNA, as far as it was read: TGTGCCAGCAGCCACAGATACCAAGAGACC.